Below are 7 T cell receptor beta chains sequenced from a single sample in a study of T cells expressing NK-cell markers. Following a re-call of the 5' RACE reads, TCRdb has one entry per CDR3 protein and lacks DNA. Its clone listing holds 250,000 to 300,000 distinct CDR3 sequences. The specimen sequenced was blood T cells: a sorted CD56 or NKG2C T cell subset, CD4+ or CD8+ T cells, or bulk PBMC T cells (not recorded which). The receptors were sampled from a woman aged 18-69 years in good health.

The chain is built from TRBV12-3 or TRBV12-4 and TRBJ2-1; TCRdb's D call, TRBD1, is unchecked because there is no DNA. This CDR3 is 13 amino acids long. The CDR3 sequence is CASGWDRANEQFF.

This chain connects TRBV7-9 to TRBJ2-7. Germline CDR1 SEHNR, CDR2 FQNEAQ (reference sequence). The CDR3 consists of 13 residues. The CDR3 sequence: CASSSLDDYEQYF. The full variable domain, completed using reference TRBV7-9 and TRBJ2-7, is DTGVSQNPRHKITKRGQNVTFRCDPISEHNRLYWYRQTLGQGPEFLTYFQNEAQLEKSRLLSDRFSAERPKGSFSTLEIQRTEQGDSAMYLCASSSLDDYEQYFGPGTRLTVT.

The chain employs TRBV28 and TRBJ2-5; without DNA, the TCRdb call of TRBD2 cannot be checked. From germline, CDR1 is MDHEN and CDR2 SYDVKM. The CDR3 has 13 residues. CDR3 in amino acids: CASRKRGKETQYF.

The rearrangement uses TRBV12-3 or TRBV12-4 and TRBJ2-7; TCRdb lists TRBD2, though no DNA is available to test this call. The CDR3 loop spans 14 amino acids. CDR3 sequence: CASSTLAGPYEQYF.

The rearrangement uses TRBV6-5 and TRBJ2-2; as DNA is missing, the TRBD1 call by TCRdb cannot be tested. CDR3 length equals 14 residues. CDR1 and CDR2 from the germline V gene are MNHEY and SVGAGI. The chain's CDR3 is CASSLPGDTGELFF.

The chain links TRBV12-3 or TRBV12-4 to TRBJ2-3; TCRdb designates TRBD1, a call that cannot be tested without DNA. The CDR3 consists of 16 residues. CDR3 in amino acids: CASRRSAPPARDTQYF.

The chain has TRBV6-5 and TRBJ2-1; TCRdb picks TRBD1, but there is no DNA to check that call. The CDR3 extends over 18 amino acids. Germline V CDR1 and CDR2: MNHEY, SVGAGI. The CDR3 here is CASSYSGVGRLLFNEQFF.